This T cell receptor (beta chain) was identified during a study of tumor and adjacent non-tumor tissue in lung cancer. About the study: There were roughly 11 adenocarcinoma, a couple of squamous cell carcinoma and 1 small cell lung cancer cases.

The library came from three nested PCR rounds adapted from ARM-PCR protocols. TCRdb used MiXCR to reprocess the multiplex PCR reads, holding one entry per CDR3 protein. The table shows 75,000 to 95,000 distinct CDR3 sequences, with around 70% occurring only once. A remark on this clonotype: Its antigen is not known.

No cell sorting was done before RNA was extracted from the tissue. Study findings and constraints: TCR diversity was significantly greater in tumor than normal lung tissue. Shorter survival was associated with higher TCR diversity in tumors. Normal lung showed higher cumulative top 100 clone frequency than tumor.

The source of this sequence is a woman in her thirties or forties with non-small cell lung cancer. Sequencing was performed on lung tumor tissue.

CDR3 nucleotide sequence: TGTGCCAGCAGCTGCACGGACACGGACAGTACACAGTATTTT. Its translation: CASSCTDTDSTQYF. The genes are TRBV11-2 and TRBJ2-3, with D possibly being TRBD1 (6 bases). V lost 4 bases and J 12 bases, leaving 20 bases between the germline ends. Germline values: CDR1 SGHAT, CDR2 FQNNGV. The CDR3 is 14 residues long.